This is a list of T cell receptor beta chains from one sample in a study of early T cells in non-severe SARS-CoV-2 infection. TCRdb fed the 5' RACE reads into MiXCR, producing one record per CDR3 protein. The sample has approximately 31,000 distinct CDR3 sequences, 4.5% to 6% seen once; the top ten hold 5.3%. The sample was whole blood. The receptors come from an adult who was a healthcare worker with PCR-confirmed SARS-CoV-2 infection or an uninfected control (not recorded which). The CDR3 runs from the conserved cysteine through the conserved F or W. The order of the fields is V gene, J gene, CDR3 protein.

V gene: TRBV12-3/TRBV12-4
J gene: TRBJ1-6
CDR3 protein: CASSLVPGQFHF

V gene: TRBV5-1
J gene: TRBJ2-1
CDR3 protein: CASSPGPNNEQFF

V gene: TRBV11-2
J gene: TRBJ1-6
CDR3 protein: CASSFQGTEDSPLHF

V gene: TRBV20-1
J gene: TRBJ2-7
CDR3 protein: CSARARTEGYEQYF

V gene: TRBV4-2
J gene: TRBJ2-3
CDR3 protein: CASSQVGKDTQYF

V gene: TRBV6-5
J gene: TRBJ2-1
CDR3 protein: CASSYRRGSSYNEQFF

V gene: TRBV11-3
J gene: TRBJ1-5
CDR3 protein: CASSLGQNQPQHF

V gene: TRBV7-6
J gene: TRBJ2-7
CDR3 protein: CASSFRGYEQYF

V gene: TRBV5-1
J gene: TRBJ2-7
CDR3 protein: CASSADTGNEQYF

V gene: TRBV20-1
J gene: TRBJ2-1
CDR3 protein: CSARAPASSYNEQFF

V gene: TRBV29-1
J gene: TRBJ1-6
CDR3 protein: CSVSQGRNSPLHF

V gene: TRBV6-2/TRBV6-3
J gene: TRBJ2-1
CDR3 protein: CASSYSLGGSNEQFF

V gene: TRBV29-1
J gene: TRBJ2-5
CDR3 protein: CSSRLAGETQYF

V gene: TRBV5-1
J gene: TRBJ2-7
CDR3 protein: CASSLAGAPGAYEQYF

V gene: TRBV27
J gene: TRBJ2-7
CDR3 protein: CASSFGGGYEQYF

V gene: TRBV6-5
J gene: TRBJ1-6
CDR3 protein: CASSPYGWGLHF

V gene: TRBV2
J gene: TRBJ2-5
CDR3 protein: CASSLAPQETQYF

V gene: TRBV27
J gene: TRBJ1-2
CDR3 protein: CASSLNGVSFYGYTF

V gene: TRBV20-1
J gene: TRBJ2-7
CDR3 protein: CSATVGEGRQYF

V gene: TRBV2
J gene: TRBJ1-2
CDR3 protein: CASSPRMYGYTF

V gene: TRBV16
J gene: TRBJ2-1
CDR3 protein: CASSQSSGLAGVKF

V gene: TRBV12-3/TRBV12-4
J gene: TRBJ2-3
CDR3 protein: CASSPGPGAGRTDTQYF

V gene: TRBV6-1
J gene: TRBJ2-1
CDR3 protein: CASRRTSEINEQFF

V gene: TRBV7-9
J gene: TRBJ1-5
CDR3 protein: CASTEGSHNQPQHF

V gene: TRBV30
J gene: TRBJ2-1
CDR3 protein: CAWSTQRGLAGGNEQFF

V gene: TRBV2
J gene: TRBJ2-7
CDR3 protein: CASRGTGLSYEQYF

V gene: TRBV7-9
J gene: TRBJ1-2
CDR3 protein: CASSLEGAANYGYTF

V gene: TRBV29-1
J gene: TRBJ2-3
CDR3 protein: CSVVPRVFTDTQYF

V gene: TRBV4-2
J gene: TRBJ2-1
CDR3 protein: CASSQDLQGTSEQFF

V gene: TRBV9
J gene: TRBJ2-3
CDR3 protein: CASSVLADGTDTQYF

V gene: TRBV20-1
J gene: TRBJ2-1
CDR3 protein: CSAPLSGSYNEQFF

V gene: TRBV7-9
J gene: TRBJ2-1
CDR3 protein: CASSGRTGTYNEQFF

V gene: TRBV6-5
J gene: TRBJ1-5
CDR3 protein: CASSYRGDSQPQHF

V gene: TRBV29-1
J gene: TRBJ2-1
CDR3 protein: CSAGPSTAEQFF

V gene: TRBV12-3/TRBV12-4
J gene: TRBJ2-1
CDR3 protein: CASMQNRGRPYNEQFF

V gene: TRBV5-1
J gene: TRBJ1-6
CDR3 protein: CASSLAPRQSSYNSPLHF

V gene: TRBV7-9
J gene: TRBJ2-1
CDR3 protein: CASSLALAQTQNEQFF

V gene: TRBV20-1
J gene: TRBJ2-5
CDR3 protein: CSAGLRGRETQYF

V gene: TRBV18
J gene: TRBJ2-5
CDR3 protein: CASSGGRTPQETQYF

V gene: TRBV10-3
J gene: TRBJ2-7
CDR3 protein: CAISGGGWDYEQYF

V gene: TRBV29-1
J gene: TRBJ1-2
CDR3 protein: CSVERGLGGNGYTF

V gene: TRBV2
J gene: TRBJ1-4
CDR3 protein: CASSEWTYNEKLFF

V gene: TRBV6-5
J gene: TRBJ2-2
CDR3 protein: CASSRSTENGELFF

V gene: TRBV5-1
J gene: TRBJ1-1
CDR3 protein: CASSLAGDRGTEAFF

V gene: TRBV12-3/TRBV12-4
J gene: TRBJ2-5
CDR3 protein: CASSLGFIQETQYF

V gene: TRBV4-3
J gene: TRBJ2-1
CDR3 protein: CASSQDLTLAVYNEQFF

V gene: TRBV23-1
J gene: TRBJ2-3
CDR3 protein: CASSQSATPAVSDTQYF

V gene: TRBV7-9
J gene: TRBJ2-3
CDR3 protein: CASSLAPLEGTDTQYF

V gene: TRBV18
J gene: TRBJ2-1
CDR3 protein: CASSPSGTRRDEQFF

V gene: TRBV19
J gene: TRBJ1-1
CDR3 protein: CASTGLDRGGTEAFF

V gene: TRBV28
J gene: TRBJ1-4
CDR3 protein: CASSPGTGPEKLFF

V gene: TRBV29-1
J gene: TRBJ1-4
CDR3 protein: CSARRGLREKLFF

V gene: TRBV11-3
J gene: TRBJ2-1
CDR3 protein: CASSLGVSEQFF